This entry describes one T cell receptor (beta chain). This CDR3 is 13 amino acids long. Trimming cost V 6 bases and J 2 bases, with 10 bases left between them. The germline gives CDR1 MNHEY, CDR2 SMNVEV (reference sequence). This record comes from a study of cytomegalovirus exposure and HLA in healthy donors. Primers for the PCR totalled 60 Vbeta and 13 Jbeta. Original processing methods: Later analysis identified tens of millions of unique TCR beta chains, some 10 million shared. Some clones are missing from TCRdb's copy, which holds only in-frame ones; the method was immunoSEQ multiplex PCR. Clonal size and the V and J genes are those of that table, whereas D and trimming came from the DNA. The sample has some 150,000 clones; 65% to 80% are singletons.

The source is a man between 18 and 29 years old in good health and CMV-seronegative. The chain joins TRBV27 to TRBJ1-1; D may be TRBD1 (5 bases). The sample taken for sequencing was PBMCs. The DNA for the CDR3 is TGTGCCAGCAGAGCGGGGACTAACACTGAAGCTTTCTTT. This codes for CASRAGTNTEAFF.